Below, 5 T cell receptor beta chains from the same sample are listed, as sequenced in a study of cytomegalovirus exposure and HLA in healthy donors. Both 60 Vbeta primers and 13 Jbeta primers went into the PCR. Sequencing used immunoSEQ multiplex PCR; TCRdb keeps in-frame clones, though not all of them. The sample consists of some 130,000 clones, about 85% of them appearing once. Sequenced: PBMCs. These receptors originate from a boy aged 10-17 years in good health and CMV-seronegative.

The chain is built from TRBV27 and TRBJ2-7, with 8 nucleotides matching TRBD2. This CDR3 comprises 14 residues. Per germline, CDR1 MNHEY and CDR2 SMNVEV (reference sequence). Trimming at V came to 6 bases and at J to 5 bases, leaving 9 bases not matched to a gene. CDR3 residues: CASRGKRETHEQYF. The CDR3 coding sequence is TGTGCCAGCAGGGGGAAGCGGGAGACCCACGAGCAGTACTTC.

The J gene is TRBJ1-2, the V gene TRBV4-2; weak D call: TRBD1 (5 bases). CDR1 and CDR2 from the germline V gene are LGHNA and YNFKEQ. V lost 1 base and J 0 bases, leaving 15 bases between the germline ends. The CDR3 sequence is 17 residues long. CDR3 in DNA: TGTGCCAGCAGCCAAGCCGGGGGTGGAAGAGCTAACTATGGCTACACCTTC. It translates to CASSQAGGGRANYGYTF.

The chain recombines TRBV18 with TRBJ2-1; D is possibly TRBD2 (6 bases). V was clipped by 4 bases and J by 9 bases, with 19 bases between them. The CDR3 sequence is 15 residues long. CDR1 is KGHSH, CDR2 LQKENI, per germline. This CDR3 reads CASSLRSDYVGEQFF. The CDR3 coding sequence is TGTGCCAGCTCACTTCGATCGGACTATGTGGGTGAGCAGTTCTTC.

The rearrangement joins TRBV29-1 to TRBJ2-7; TRBD1 agrees at 9 bases. The CDR3 is 13 amino acids. In germline, CDR1 is SQVTM, CDR2 ANQGSEA. V was clipped by 8 bases and J by 0 bases; unmatched bases: 5. Here the CDR3 DNA reads TGCAGCATCGGACAGGGGAGCTCCTACGAGCAGTACTTC. This gives the protein CSIGQGSSYEQYF.

The table lists this clone with a count of one. The V gene is TRBV25-1, the J gene TRBJ2-7; D call uncertain. Per germline, CDR1 MGHDK and CDR2 SYGVNS. The CDR3 sequence is 13 residues long. V shed 3 bases and J shed 2 bases, with 8 bases lying between them. In DNA, the CDR3 is TGTGCCAGCAGTGAGGCCAGAACCTACGAGCAGTACTTC. Translating gives CASSEARTYEQYF.